This record covers a single TCR beta chain. What it binds is not known. This CDR3 region has 14 residues. V shed 6 bases and J 5 bases; nucleotides not matched to a gene: 9. The germline V gene has CDR1 SGHRS and CDR2 YFSETQ. This entry comes from a study of CD8+ T cells in alopecia areata. Study at large: A regimen of oral tofacitinib, 5 to 10 mg twice daily, was given to treated patients. Treatment with tofacitinib (6 to 18 months) was followed by 6 months off drug. Regarding the study as a whole: It was lesional scalp, especially alopecia totalis/universalis, that showed higher clonality than normal scalp.

Sequencing relied on a cDNA template that was reverse transcribed from extracted RNA. TCRdb's table, derived via immunoSEQ multiplex PCR, lists solely in-frame clones and lacks some. The data contain over 150,000 clones, just under 60% of them seen just once; the ten biggest clones take up about 15%. This chain joins TRBV5-1 and TRBJ2-7, with 9 bases fitting TRBD1. The TCR was taken from a human donor with alopecia areata. The starting material was CD4+ T cells sorted from blood, obtained at week 0. CDR3 loop: CASKWGTGNHEQYF. CDR3 DNA: TGCGCCAGCAAATGGGGGACAGGGAACCACGAGCAGTACTTC.